A selection of T cell receptor beta chains follows, all from one sample in a study of shared clonotypes between healthy human individuals. Sequencing was performed with immunoSEQ multiplex PCR; in TCRdb, only in-frame clones are kept and a portion is missing. This table holds a few million clones, 80% to 95% found once. The sample taken for sequencing was naive CD4+ T cells from PBMCs. These receptor sequences come from a man in his late teens or twenties in good health. Some clones in this sample may be carry-over from other donors' samples. CDR3s include the opening cysteine and the closing phenylalanine or tryptophan. A D gene is named only where the DNA matches it firmly. Not every row has a clone size; where given, it reads once, few, many or a size class.

V	D	size	J	DNA	CDR3
TRBV5-1	NA	NA	TRBJ1-4	TGCGCCAGCAGCTTGGGGACAGCTACTAATGAAAAACTGTTTTTT	CASSLGTATNEKLFF
TRBV28	TRBD1	NA	TRBJ2-5	TGTGCCAGCAGTTTGAAGGACAGGGCGTACTTC	CASSLKDRAYF
TRBV28	NA	NA	TRBJ1-2	TGTGCCAGCAGCCGACTATCCCGGGGGATCGGCTACACCTTC	CASSRLSRGIGYTF
TRBV28	NA	NA	TRBJ1-2	TGTGCCAGCAACCCATCCTCCTATGGCTACACCTTC	CASNPSSYGYTF
TRBV15	TRBD1	NA	TRBJ1-4	TGTGCCACCAGCAGAGCCGGGACAGGGGGTGAAAAACTGTTTTTT	CATSRAGTGGEKLFF
TRBV30	NA	NA	TRBJ1-3	TGTGCCTGGAGTGTTGGGGCAATAGGAAACACCATATATTTT	CAWSVGAIGNTIYF
TRBV10-3	TRBD2	NA	TRBJ2-3	TGTGCCATCAGTGAAATGCTAGCGGGAGCCACAGATACGCAGTATTTT	CAISEMLAGATDTQYF
TRBV6-4	NA	NA	TRBJ2-2	TGTGCCAGCAGTGACGAGATGGGTCGCGGGGAGCTGTTTTTT	CASSDEMGRGELFF
TRBV29-1	NA	NA	TRBJ1-1	TGCAGCGTTGCGGGGGTTTTCAGGAAGACTGAAGCTTTCTTT	CSVAGVFRKTEAFF
TRBV5-1	NA	NA	TRBJ1-3	TGCGCCAGCAGCGGACAGAGCTCTGGAAACACCATATATTTT	CASSGQSSGNTIYF
TRBV15	NA	NA	TRBJ1-3	TGTGCCACCAGCAGAGATCGGAGGGGCCCCAGCTCTGGAAACACCATATATTTT	CATSRDRRGPSSGNTIYF
TRBV28	NA	NA	TRBJ1-2	TGTGCCAGCAGTTTAGGGGCGGATCCCGGTGCTTATGGCTACACCTTC	CASSLGADPGAYGYTF
TRBV28	NA	NA	TRBJ2-6	TGTGCCAGCAGTTTAGGCCGAAGCTCTGGGGCCAACGTCCTGACTTTC	CASSLGRSSGANVLTF
TRBV7-9	NA	NA	TRBJ2-7	TGTGCCAGCAGCGAAGGGGTTTCGGCGGCAACCTACGAGCAGTACTTC	CASSEGVSAATYEQYF
TRBV9	NA	NA	TRBJ2-2	TGTGCCTCATCGAGGGAGGCTGCGAGGACCGGGGAGCTGTTTTTT	CASSREAARTGELFF
TRBV13	NA	NA	TRBJ2-5	TGTGCCAGCAGCCCCGGACAGAAAGAGACCCAGTACTTC	CASSPGQKETQYF
TRBV9	NA	NA	TRBJ2-7	TGTGCCAGCAGCGTATCCCCGGCCAGGGGCGGCGAGCAGTACTTC	CASSVSPARGGEQYF
TRBV18	NA	NA	TRBJ2-2	TGTGCCAGCTCCACTAGGGAGACCGGGGAGCTGTTTTTT	CASSTRETGELFF
TRBV6-6	NA	NA	TRBJ1-5	TGTGCCAGCAGTTACTCGCAGGGGAGCAGCAATCAGCCCCAGCATTTT	CASSYSQGSSNQPQHF
TRBV6-5	TRBD1	NA	TRBJ2-7	TGTGCCAGCAGGAAGGGACAGGTGGGGACCTACGAGCAGTACTTC	CASRKGQVGTYEQYF
TRBV27	TRBD2	once	TRBJ2-3	TGTGCCAGCAGCCCTATAGCGGGGAGCACAGATACGCAGTATTTT	CASSPIAGSTDTQYF
TRBV7-2	NA	NA	TRBJ2-7	TGTGCCAGCAGCTTATACTTGACGGGAGTTTCCTACGAGCAGTACTTC	CASSLYLTGVSYEQYF
TRBV2	NA	NA	TRBJ2-3	TGTGCCAGTGGGGGTTTCACAGATACGCAGTATTTT	CASGGFTDTQYF
TRBV5-1	NA	NA	TRBJ2-1	TGCGCCAGCAGCTTGACGTCGGGGACGGGTGAGCAGTTCTTC	CASSLTSGTGEQFF
TRBV15	NA	few	TRBJ1-5	TGTGCCACCAGCAGGCAGGACAATCAGCCCCAGCATTTT	CATSRQDNQPQHF
TRBV6-1	TRBD1	NA	TRBJ1-5	TGTGCCAGCATCCCTCCAGGGGGGGGTCAGCCCCAGCATTTT	CASIPPGGGQPQHF
TRBV11-2	NA	NA	TRBJ2-7	TGTGCCAGCAGCTTAGCTTCAGGGCGTTACGAGCAGTACTTC	CASSLASGRYEQYF
TRBV27	NA	NA	TRBJ2-5	TGTGCCAGCCGTCCTTCCCAGACAGGCCGGGAGACCCAGTACTTC	CASRPSQTGRETQYF
TRBV11-3	NA	NA	TRBJ2-5	TGTGCCAGCAGCTCGGGACCGCAAGAGACCCAGTACTTC	CASSSGPQETQYF